This T cell receptor (beta chain) originates from a study of cytomegalovirus exposure and HLA in healthy donors. Per the germline V gene, CDR1 is SGHTA and CDR2 is FQGTGA. Trimming took off 2 bases at V and 4 bases at J, with 12 bases between the two ends. The CDR3 sequence is 16 residues long. Some clones are missing from TCRdb's copy, which holds only in-frame ones; the method was immunoSEQ multiplex PCR. This sample has 100,000 to 150,000 clones; roughly 95% occur once, and the top ten carry about 1.7%. The TCR originated in a man aged 18 to 29 in good health and CMV-seronegative. The sample comprised PBMCs. The V call is TRBV7-3, the J call TRBJ2-6; tentatively, D is TRBD2 (6 bases). CDR3 amino acids: CASSLFGGTGANVLTF. The CDR3 nucleotides read TGTGCCAGCAGCTTATTCGGGGGTACAGGGGCCAACGTCCTGACTTTC.